These 18 T cell receptor beta chains were sequenced from one sample in a study of kidney transplant recipient with SARS-CoV-2 infection. TCRdb ran MiXCR on the reads and lists one entry per CDR3 protein. Among roughly 230,000 distinct CDR3 sequences listed, under 30% were seen once. Sequencing was performed on a blood sample, taken at baseline and on roughly day 110 from a kidney transplant recipient. All receptors derive from a male patient in his thirties who had COVID-19 and was a kidney transplant recipient. The graft donor may have contributed some T cells.

A word on this clonotype: A much larger clone differs by one base, so this may be a read error. The chain has TRBV11-2 and TRBJ2-7; no definite D call. Germline V gives CDR1 SGHAT, CDR2 FQNNGV. Deletions cut 4 bases from V and 0 bases from J, with 13 bases between. CDR3 length: 15 amino acids. The CDR3 sequence is CASSYWTYPSYEQYF. For the CDR3, the DNA is TGTGCCAGCAGCTACTGGACGTACCCCTCCTACGAGCAGTACTTC. Combining the CDR3 with reference TRBV11-2 and TRBJ2-7 gives the whole variable domain EAGVAQSPRYKIIEKRQSVAFWCNPISGHATLYWYQQILGQGPKLLIQFQNNGVVDDSQLPKDRFSAERLKGVDSTLKIQPAKLEDSAVYLCASSYWTYPSYEQYFGPGTRLTVT.

Turning to this clonotype: This may be a read error: a much more frequent sequence differs by one nucleotide. This chain connects TRBV30 to TRBJ2-7; D possibly corresponds to TRBD1 (5 bases). The CDR3 is made up of 14 amino acids. The germline V gene has CDR1 GTSNPN and CDR2 SVGIG (reference sequence). Trimming shortened V by 1 base and J by 3 bases, and 13 bases separated the two germline ends. The CDR3 DNA is TGTGCCTGGAGTGAAGGGGCAGCCGACTACGAGCAGTACTTC. It yields the protein CAWSEGAADYEQYF. Combining the CDR3 with reference TRBV30 and TRBJ2-7 gives the whole variable domain SQTIHQWPATLVQPVGSPLSLECTVEGTSNPNLYWYRQAAGRGLQLLFYSVGIGQISSEVPQNLSASRPQDRQFILSSKKLLLSDSGFYLCAWSEGAADYEQYFGPGTRLTVT.

This clonotype showed up many times. J is TRBJ2-7 and V is TRBV5-4, with D unresolved. Germline V gives CDR1 SGHNT, CDR2 YYREEE (reference sequence). This CDR3 contains 14 residues. V lost 4 bases, J lost 0 bases, and 11 bases lay in between. CDR3 amino acids: CASSPYPSSYEQYV. The DNA of the CDR3 is TGTGCCAGCAGCCCTTACCCGAGCTCCTACGAGCAGTACGTC.

Concerning this clonotype itself: A much larger clone differs by one base, so this may be a read error. J is TRBJ2-4 and V is TRBV7-6; 10 bases agree with TRBD1. Germline CDR1 and CDR2: SGHVS and FNYEAQ. The J segment lost 13 bases and the V segment lost 5 bases, leaving 8 bases of the junction unmatched. This CDR3 spans 13 amino acids. CDR3 in amino acids: CASSVDRGQEQYF. DNA for the CDR3: TGTGCCAGCAGCGTTGACAGGGGGCAAGAGCAGTACTTC.

As for this clonotype: A much larger clone differs from this one at a single base, so this may be a read error. The chain joins TRBV28 to TRBJ2-4; 7 nucleotides agree with TRBD1. The J call is uncertain, as TRBJ2-7 better fits the DNA end. The CDR3 loop spans 14 amino acids. Per the germline V gene, CDR1 is MDHEN and CDR2 is SYDVKM. The CDR3 region is CASSTHTGAYEQYF. In DNA, the CDR3 is TGTGCCAGCAGTACTCATACAGGGGCCTACGAGCAGTACTTC.

The chain joins TRBV7-5 to TRBJ1-2. TRBV7-5 is annotated as a pseudogene. The CDR3 contains 19 residues. CDR3 protein: CISLPESEGEVGKTYGYTF. The CDR3 DNA reads as TGTATCTCTTTGCCAGAAAGTGAAGGTGAAGTAGGAAAGACCTATGGCTACACCTTC.

Concerning this clonotype itself: One base away lies a much larger clone, so this may be a sequencing read error. No conserved phenylalanine or tryptophan ends this CDR3, so it is likely a read error. The chain has TRBV7-2 and TRBJ1-1; 11 nucleotides match TRBD1. Germline CDR1 and CDR2: SGHTA and FQGNSA. V trimming: 9 bases; J trimming: 5 bases; junction bases outside the gene matches: 11. CDR3 length equals 15 residues. In nucleotides, the CDR3 is TGTGCCAGTACCTCGGACAGGGGGCGTTGGACTGAAGCTTTCCTT. Residues: CASTSDRGRWTEAFL.

The V and J genes are TRBV7-3 and TRBJ2-3, with 9 bases aligning to TRBD2. The trim removed 1 base at V and 7 bases at J, leaving 6 bases unmatched. The CDR3 covers 15 residues. Germline lookup yields CDR1 SGHTA and CDR2 FQGTGA. This CDR3 reads CASSLMASGMYTQYF. For the CDR3, the DNA is TGTGCCAGCAGCTTAATGGCTAGCGGGATGTATACGCAGTATTTT.

This clonotype was seen more than once but under ten times. This may be a read error, as it is one base from a much larger clone. The CDR3 loop reads CASSHYTKCRKTYGYTF. The CDR3 bases are TGTGCCAGCAGCCATTATACTAAGTGCCGAAAGACCTATGGCTACACCTTC. The gene calls are TRBV7-7 and TRBJ1-2; D gene ambiguous. Per the germline V gene, CDR1 is SSHAT and CDR2 is FNYEAQ (reference sequence). CDR3 size: 17 residues. Between the trimmed V and J ends, which lost 5 bases and 4 bases, there was a span of 23 bases.

This clonotype was observed many times. V gene TRBV9 combines with J gene TRBJ2-1; 8 bases are shared with TRBD2. From germline, CDR1 is SGDLS and CDR2 YYNGEE. Germline trimming cut 6 bases from V and 0 bases from J; bases unmatched to any gene: 5. CDR3 size: 15 residues. The CDR3 sequence is CASTLAGSSYNEQFF. The CDR3 DNA follows: TGTGCCAGCACGCTAGCGGGCAGCTCCTACAATGAGCAGTTCTTC.

Many counts were recorded for this clonotype. The V call is TRBV19, the J call TRBJ2-3; the match to TRBD2 covers 7 bases. Germline CDR1 is LNHDA and CDR2 is SQIVND (reference sequence). After removal of 7 bases from V and 4 bases from J, the junction contained 8 bases not matched to a gene. The CDR3 is made up of 14 amino acids. The CDR3 coding sequence is TGTGCCAGTAAGGGCGGGAGTGGGGCAGATACGCAGTATTTT. It codes for CASKGGSGADTQYF.

This clonotype was seen at least ten times. The J gene is TRBJ1-2, the V gene TRBV6-4; no firm D call. This CDR3 is built from 13 residues. Germline V CDR1 and CDR2: MRHNA, SNTAGT. Trimming removed 2 bases at V and 3 bases at J, with 7 bases between. CDR3: CASSDTGDYGYTF. CDR3 nucleotide sequence: TGTGCCAGCAGTGACACCGGGGACTATGGCTACACCTTC.

The rearrangement joins TRBV5-1 to TRBJ2-3; D perhaps matches TRBD2 (6 bases). Germline CDR1 SGHRS, CDR2 YFSETQ. The CDR3 contains 16 residues. The CDR3 loop is CTTHRGLGGYTDTQYF. CDR3 in DNA: TGCACTACCCACCGTGGCCTGGGGGGTTACACAGATACGCAGTATTTT. The full variable domain, its missing parts supplied by reference TRBV5-1 and TRBJ2-3, is KAGVTQTPRYLIKTRGQQVTLSCSPISGHRSVSWYQQTPGQGLQFLFEYFSETQRNKGNFPGRFSGRQFSNSRSEMNVSTLELGDSALYLCTTHRGLGGYTDTQYFGPGTRLTVL.

This clonotype has more than one count but fewer than ten. The rearrangement joins TRBV20-1 to TRBJ2-1; TRBD2 agrees at 8 bases. Per the germline V gene, CDR1 is DFQATT and CDR2 is SNEGSKA (reference sequence). The CDR3 extends over 14 amino acids. V shed 2 bases and J 4 bases; nucleotides not matched to a gene: 4. The CDR3 loop reads CSARLAGLYNEQFF. Here the CDR3 DNA reads TGCAGTGCTAGATTAGCGGGGCTTTACAATGAGCAGTTCTTC.

This clonotype appeared many times. As DNA, the CDR3 is TGTGCCAGCAGCTGTGGGGTAACAAGCAGAAAGACCTATGGCTACACCTTC. Residues: CASSCGVTSRKTYGYTF. The rearrangement links TRBV11-2 to TRBJ1-2; D not certain. Germline CDR1 reads SGHAT; CDR2 reads FQNNGV. V lost 4 bases, J lost 4 bases, and 22 bases lay in between. The CDR3 runs 17 residues.

Ten or more counts support this clonotype. The CDR3 DNA reads as TGCAGTGCCGAGGACAACCATTCCGGGGATCAGCCCCAGCATTTT. Residues: CSAEDNHSGDQPQHF. The rearrangement joins TRBV20-1 to TRBJ1-5, with D possibly being TRBD1 (5 bases). Germline CDR1 is DFQATT and CDR2 is SNEGSKA (reference sequence). The CDR3 totals 15 residues. Trimming cost V 6 bases and J 5 bases, with 20 bases left between them.

This sequence joins TRBV5-1 and TRBJ1-2, with D unresolved. Germline CDR1 and CDR2: SGHRS and YFSETQ. The CDR3 is 16 amino acids. Trimming left V 7 bases short and J 4 bases short, with 23 bases between. The CDR3 sequence is CASGLESVRKTYGYTF. CDR3 nucleotides: TGCGCCAGCGGGTTAGAATCGGTTCGAAAGACCTATGGCTACACCTTC.

As concerns this clonotype: A much larger clone differs by one base, so this may be a read error. The CDR3 ends on some other residue instead of the conserved phenylalanine or tryptophan, so this is likely a read error. V is TRBV5-1 and J is TRBJ1-1; TRBD1 aligns across 7 bases. The CDR3 sequence is 15 residues long. Germline V CDR1 and CDR2: SGHRS, YFSETQ. J lost 1 base, V lost 0 bases, and 3 bases had no gene match. In nucleotides, the CDR3 is TGCGCCAGCAGCTTGGCGTGGACAGGGAACACTGAAGCTTTCCTT. It is translated as CASSLAWTGNTEAFL.